Shown below are 17 T cell receptor beta chains from a single sample sequenced in a study of beta chain features in type 1 diabetes. Study results and limitations: Type 1 diabetes patients had moderately but significantly shorter TCRB CDR3s in all four CD4+ subsets.

Their target antigens are unknown. The authors reverse transcribed all of the isolated RNA, so sequencing captured expressed TCRB transcripts. Assay used: immunoSEQ multiplex PCR; TCRdb lists only in-frame clones, some missing. Altogether 680,000 or so clones are present, around 15% being singletons, with the ten largest covering 0.022%. Source material: naive CD4+ T cells from blood. These receptors originate from a young man with type 1 diabetes.

In this sample, this clone turned up a few times. This CDR3 reads CASSPDFGPNTEAFF. The CDR3 region has the DNA TGTGCCAGCAGTCCCGACTTCGGTCCGAACACTGAAGCTTTCTTT. This chain connects TRBV27 to TRBJ1-1; D is uncertain. Germline-derived CDR1 and CDR2 are MNHEY and SMNVEV (reference sequence). There are 15 residues in the CDR3. The ends were cut back, 5 bases at V and 1 base at J, with 14 bases in the middle.

This clone was recorded a few times. Other DNA sequences in this sample translate to the same CDR3. The V gene is TRBV5-1, the J gene TRBJ2-7; no reliable D call. Germline CDR1 reads SGHRS; CDR2 reads YFSETQ. Trimming left V 0 bases short and J 3 bases short, with 7 bases between. The CDR3 is 13 residues long. CDR3 sequence reads: CASSLEVSYEQYF. CDR3 sequence (DNA): TGCGCCAGCAGCTTGGAAGTCAGCTACGAGCAGTACTTC.

The rearrangement links TRBV18 to TRBJ1-2; D is unclear. V was clipped by 2 bases and J by 5 bases, with 9 bases between them. Germline lookup yields CDR1 KGHSH and CDR2 LQKENI. This CDR3 comprises 13 residues. The CDR3: CASSPGSTYGYTF. CDR3 bases: TGTGCCAGCTCACCAGGAAGTACGTATGGCTACACCTTC.

A remark on this clone: Other DNA sequences within the sample encode an identical CDR3. CDR3 DNA sequence: TGTGCCAGCTCACCGCCAGCCACAGATACGCAGTATTTT. Protein sequence: CASSPPATDTQYF. The chain has TRBV18 and TRBJ2-3; D unresolved. The germline V and J ends were trimmed by 3 bases and 2 bases, with 6 bases remaining between them. The CDR3 spans 13 residues. Germline CDR1 KGHSH, CDR2 LQKENI.

The chain recombines TRBV2 with TRBJ1-5; unclear D gene. From germline, CDR1 is SNHLY and CDR2 FYNNEI. CDR3 length: 17 residues. Trimming left V 0 bases short and J 0 bases short, with 12 bases between. CDR3 bases: TGTGCCAGCAGTGAAGCGCTTCAGGCTTATAGCAATCAGCCCCAGCATTTT. Translation: CASSEALQAYSNQPQHF. The whole variable domain, remainder taken from reference TRBV2 and TRBJ1-5, is EPEVTQTPSHQVTQMGQEVILRCVPISNHLYFYWYRQILGQKVEFLVSFYNNEISEKSEIFDDQFSVERPDGSNFTLKIRSTKLEDSAMYFCASSEALQAYSNQPQHFGDGTRLSIL.

V usage is TRBV11-2 and J usage is TRBJ2-3; no firm D call. The CDR3 is made up of 16 amino acids. Trimming stripped 4 bases from V and 2 bases from J, with 16 bases between. Germline assignment: CDR1 SGHAT and CDR2 FQNNGV. The DNA for the CDR3 is TGTGCCAGCAGCTCGGGCCTCCTAGGATCCACAGATACGCAGTATTTT. Its translation: CASSSGLLGSTDTQYF.

There are a few counts of this clone. The chain couples TRBV5-6 to TRBJ1-4; no reliable D call. Trimming removed 4 bases from V and 5 bases from J, with 9 bases in between. There are 13 residues in the CDR3. Germline V gene data show CDR1 as SGHDT and CDR2 as YYEEEE. The CDR3 DNA sequence: TGTGCCAGCAGCCCCCGCCCAAATGAAAAACTGTTTTTT. Amino acids: CASSPRPNEKLFF.

The chain employs TRBV5-1 and TRBJ2-1; either TRBD1 or TRBD2 may supply D (6 bases each). V lost 4 bases to trimming and J lost 10 bases, with 21 bases between them. CDR1 and CDR2 (germline): SGHRS, YFSETQ. CDR3 size: 15 residues. The CDR3 reads CASSPESGAFTEQFF. CDR3 coding DNA: TGCGCCAGCAGCCCCGAGTCGGGGGCGTTCACCGAGCAGTTCTTC.

This rearrangement joins TRBV7-3 to TRBJ2-3, with 7 bases that match TRBD1. The CDR3 totals 15 residues. Germline V gene sequence: CDR1 SGHTA, CDR2 FQGTGA. After removal of 3 bases from V and 0 bases from J, the junction contained 3 bases not matched to a gene. The CDR3 protein is CASSLGQSSTDTQYF. CDR3 bases: TGTGCCAGCAGCTTGGGACAGTCTAGCACAGATACGCAGTATTTT.

A few counts support this clone. The V and J genes are TRBV10-3 and TRBJ2-7; D is undetermined. V was cut by 10 bases and J by 0 bases, with 13 bases left in between. Germline CDR1 reads ENHRY; CDR2 reads SYGVKD. This CDR3 has 13 amino acids. The DNA of the CDR3 is TGTGCCACCATCCCCGAGAGCTCCTACGAGCAGTACTTC. It codes for CATIPESSYEQYF.

The chain carries TRBV20-1 and TRBJ1-2; D unresolved. The ends were cut back, 3 bases at V and 8 bases at J, with 10 bases in the middle. This CDR3 is 11 amino acids long. Looked up from germline, CDR1 is DFQATT and CDR2 is SNEGSKA (reference sequence). The chain's CDR3 is CSASAPTGYTF. In nucleotides, the CDR3 is TGCAGTGCTAGTGCTCCCACGGGCTACACCTTC.

The rearrangement joins TRBV27 to TRBJ2-1; possibly TRBD1 or TRBD2 for D (5 bases each). V lost 8 bases and J lost 0, with 8 bases in between. The CDR3 extends over 13 amino acids. The germline V gene has CDR1 MNHEY and CDR2 SMNVEV (reference sequence). The CDR3 nucleotides are TGTGCCAGCGGGGGTAGCTCCTACAATGAGCAGTTCTTC. Residues: CASGGSSYNEQFF.

This clone showed up just a few times. V and J are TRBV5-1 and TRBJ2-5, with D tentatively TRBD1 (5 bases). V lost 7 bases and J lost 4, with 11 bases in between. This CDR3 region has 12 residues. Germline CDR1 SGHRS, CDR2 YFSETQ. DNA of the CDR3: TGCGCCAGCTCCAGGGTGGGAGAGACCCAGTACTTC. As protein: CASSRVGETQYF.

V is TRBV29-1 and J is TRBJ1-2; no clear D gene. Deletions cut 4 bases from V and 4 bases from J, with 10 bases between. There are 12 residues in the CDR3. The germline V gene encodes CDR1 SQVTM and CDR2 ANQGSEA. This chain's CDR3 is CSVGQARYGYTF. DNA for the CDR3: TGCAGCGTTGGGCAGGCCCGCTATGGCTACACCTTC.

The chain combines TRBV30 with TRBJ2-3; 10 bases agree with TRBD2. V gave up 2 bases and J gave up 1 base; unmatched junction bases: 3. The CDR3 is made up of 15 amino acids. Germline values: CDR1 GTSNPN, CDR2 SVGIG (reference sequence). Written as DNA, the CDR3 is TGTGCCTGGAGTATTCTAGCGGGGGGCACAGATACGCAGTATTTT. Encoded protein: CAWSILAGGTDTQYF.

This rearrangement joins TRBV28 to TRBJ1-5; TRBD1 matches at 7 bases. Unmatched junction bases numbered 8, after V lost 8 bases and J lost 7 bases. Germline lookup yields CDR1 MDHEN and CDR2 SYDVKM. This CDR3 has 13 residues. This CDR3 is CASVRTGGQPQHF. CDR3 DNA sequence: TGTGCCAGCGTCCGGACAGGAGGACAGCCCCAGCATTTT.

This clone turned up a few times. The chain combines TRBV27 with TRBJ2-4; D may be TRBD2 (5 bases). This CDR3 region has 13 residues. In germline, CDR1 is MNHEY, CDR2 SMNVEV (reference sequence). V gave up 5 bases and J gave up 6 bases, with 11 bases separating them. The CDR3 sequence: CASSNSVGNIQYF. CDR3 DNA: TGTGCCAGCAGTAATAGCGTCGGAAACATTCAGTACTTC.